A single sample is the source of the 31 T cell receptor beta chains below, sequenced in a study of blood T cell repertoires in COVID-19. TCRdb's table, derived via immunoSEQ multiplex PCR, lists solely in-frame clones and lacks some. The sample has 300,000 or so clones, 65% to 90% seen once. Sequencing was performed on PBMCs or T cells enriched from blood (not recorded which). Receptors originate from a middle-aged woman with acute COVID-19.

The gene calls are TRBV2 and TRBJ2-7; 9 bases line up with TRBD1. The length of the CDR3 is 14 residues. In germline, CDR1 is SNHLY, CDR2 FYNNEI. Trimming took 4 bases from V and 5 from J; bases not matched to a gene: 6. CDR3 region: CASSVDRGWDEQYF. In DNA, the CDR3 is TGTGCCAGCAGTGTCGACAGGGGGTGGGACGAGCAGTACTTC.

The chain combines TRBV19 with TRBJ1-6, with 7 bases lining up with TRBD1. Trimming cost V 6 bases and J 5 bases; bases outside gene matches: 7. The CDR3 extends over 15 amino acids. CDR1 is LNHDA and CDR2 is SQIVND in the germline V gene (reference sequence). DNA of the CDR3: TGTGCCAGTAGCCCCCGGGACAGAGATAATTCACCCCTCCACTTT. As protein: CASSPRDRDNSPLHF.

The gene calls are TRBV3-1 (or the pseudogene TRBV3-2) and TRBJ2-3, with TRBD2 identical over 8 bases. V shed 4 bases, J shed 14 bases, and the junction held 8 bases outside the gene matches. The CDR3 extends over 12 amino acids. Germline V gene lookup returns CDR1 LGHDT and CDR2 YNNKEL (reference sequence). CDR3 region: CASSLSGSWTYF. The CDR3 bases are TGTGCCAGCAGCCTCAGCGGGAGCTGGACGTATTTT.

The chain has TRBV2 and TRBJ1-5; D is perhaps TRBD1 (5 bases). This CDR3 has 15 residues. CDR1 is SNHLY, CDR2 FYNNEI, per germline. V was clipped by 5 bases and J by 7 bases, with 18 bases between them. The CDR3 DNA follows: TGTGCCAGCAGTCCAGAACGGGGGGGGTGGCAGCCCCAGCATTTT. Its protein product is CASSPERGGWQPQHF.

This chain connects TRBV5-1 to TRBJ1-6, with D possibly being TRBD1 (5 bases). Germline CDR1 reads SGHRS; CDR2 reads YFSETQ. The CDR3 runs to 14 residues. The V end lost 5 bases, the J end lost 5 bases, and 11 bases lay between the germline ends. The DNA of the CDR3 is TGCGCCAGCAGGCGGGACGAAAATAATTCACCCCTCCACTTT. Amino acid sequence: CASRRDENNSPLHF.

The CDR3 DNA follows: TGTGCCAGCAGCTTACTTAAGATTAATGAAAAACTGTTTTTT. Translated, it gives CASSLLKINEKLFF. J is TRBJ1-4 and V is TRBV5-8; D is uncertain. Trimming left V 2 bases short and J 4 bases short, with 9 bases between. Germline V gene lookup returns CDR1 SGHTS and CDR2 YDEGEE. CDR3 length equals 14 residues.

J is TRBJ1-2 and V is TRBV9, with D maybe TRBD1 (5 bases). V gave up 4 bases and J gave up 5 bases, with 12 bases separating them. Germline CDR1 is SGDLS and CDR2 is YYNGEE. CDR3 length equals 13 residues. The CDR3 is CASSPTGGYGYTF. The DNA for the CDR3 is TGTGCCAGCAGCCCGACGGGGGGTTATGGCTACACCTTC.

This clone was detected a few times. The chain has TRBV4-2 and TRBJ1-2, with TRBD1 matching over 8 bases. CDR3 length: 14 residues. Germline CDR1 reads LGHNA; CDR2 reads YNFKEQ. J was trimmed by 4 bases and V by 5 bases; bases with no gene match: 6. The CDR3 is CASSEDRARYGYTF. CDR3 bases: TGTGCCAGCAGCGAGGACAGGGCACGCTATGGCTACACCTTC.

This clone has a handful of counts. The chain links TRBV7-9 to TRBJ2-7; TRBD2 matches 11 bases. There are 14 residues in the CDR3. V lost 5 bases and J lost 6; bases outside the gene matches: 6. Germline V gene lookup returns CDR1 SEHNR and CDR2 FQNEAQ (reference sequence). As DNA, the CDR3 is TGTGCCAGCAGCCCCGGGACTAGCGGCGGCGAGCAGTACTTC. It codes for CASSPGTSGGEQYF.

The chain has TRBV7-2 and TRBJ2-4, with 7 bases lining up with TRBD1. Germline V gene sequence: CDR1 SGHTA, CDR2 FQGNSA. Unmatched junction bases numbered 7, after V lost 5 bases and J lost 6 bases. This CDR3 region has 14 residues. DNA for the CDR3: TGTGCCAGCAGCCGTTTGGGACAGCTAAACATTCAGTACTTC. The encoded protein is CASSRLGQLNIQYF.

This chain joins TRBV9 and TRBJ1-6, with 7 positions matching TRBD1. Germline loops: CDR1 SGDLS, CDR2 YYNGEE. Trimming cost V 0 bases and J 6 bases; bases outside gene matches: 3. This CDR3 contains 15 residues. For the CDR3, the DNA is TGTGCCAGCAGCGTAGGTCAGGGGGTTAATTCACCCCTCCACTTT. As protein: CASSVGQGVNSPLHF. The full variable domain, completed using reference TRBV9 and TRBJ1-6, is DSGVTQTPKHLITATGQRVTLRCSPRSGDLSVYWYQQSLDQGLQFLIQYYNGEERAKGNILERFSAQQFPDLHSELNLSSLELGDSALYFCASSVGQGVNSPLHFGNGTRLTVT.

The rearrangement joins TRBV7-8 to TRBJ2-1; TRBD2 matches 10 bases. V shed 1 base, J shed 3 bases, and the junction held 3 bases outside the gene matches. Germline lookup yields CDR1 SGHVS and CDR2 FQNEAQ. This CDR3 spans 16 amino acids. The CDR3 loop reads CASSLGRTSGYNEQFF. The CDR3, as DNA: TGTGCCAGCAGCTTAGGTCGGACTAGCGGCTACAATGAGCAGTTCTTC.

The chain carries TRBV3-1 (or the pseudogene TRBV3-2) and TRBJ2-3; 14 positions agree with TRBD2. This CDR3 spans 17 amino acids. The J segment lost 0 bases and the V segment lost 3 bases, leaving 2 bases of the junction unmatched. Per germline, CDR1 LGHDT and CDR2 YNNKEL (reference sequence). CDR3 sequence reads: CASSQGTSGGSTDTQYF. The CDR3 DNA reads TGTGCCAGCAGCCAGGGGACTAGCGGGGGCAGCACAGATACGCAGTATTTT.

The chain has TRBV5-4 and TRBJ2-5, with TRBD1 matching over 7 bases. Germline V gene lookup returns CDR1 SGHNT and CDR2 YYREEE (reference sequence). V dropped 5 bases and J dropped 6; count of bases not matched to a gene: 10. This CDR3 has 14 amino acids. The CDR3 bases are TGTGCCAGCAGTCCGGGACAGAGGGTACAGACCCAGTACTTC. Protein: CASSPGQRVQTQYF.

The rearrangement uses TRBV6-5 and TRBJ2-1; 11 bases are a match to TRBD2. This CDR3 has 15 amino acids. Germline trimming cut 9 bases from V and 4 bases from J; bases unmatched to any gene: 8. Germline values: CDR1 MNHEY, CDR2 SVGAGI. Written as DNA, the CDR3 is TGTGCCAGTGATTATAGCGGGGGGGGATACAATGAGCAGTTCTTC. Translation: CASDYSGGGYNEQFF.

This chain links TRBV5-1 with TRBJ2-1, with 9 bases aligning to TRBD2. CDR3 length equals 18 residues. Germline CDR1 SGHRS, CDR2 YFSETQ. With 3 bases clipped from V and 8 bases from J, the junction kept 18 bases outside the gene matches. The CDR3 here is CASSSLGAGGPGVYEQFF. Here the CDR3 DNA reads TGCGCCAGCAGCTCCCTAGGGGCGGGGGGGCCAGGTGTCTATGAGCAGTTCTTC.

The CDR3 DNA follows: TGTGCCAGCAGTTTACTGCGGGAGTACGAGCAGTACTTC. It specifies CASSLLREYEQYF. This chain uses TRBV12-3 or TRBV12-4 with TRBJ2-7, with 7 bases that match TRBD2. This CDR3 contains 13 residues. V was clipped by 2 bases and J by 4 bases; unmatched bases: 2.

The CDR3 sequence: CASSPGWQYYEQYF. In DNA, the CDR3 is TGCGCCAGCAGCCCGGGGTGGCAGTACTACGAGCAGTACTTC. The chain combines TRBV5-1 with TRBJ2-7, with D possibly being TRBD2 (5 bases). The V gene lost 4 bases and the J gene lost 3 bases, with 14 bases spanning the gap. Germline CDR1 reads SGHRS; CDR2 reads YFSETQ. The CDR3 extends over 14 amino acids.

The chain recombines TRBV7-2 with TRBJ1-5, with D maybe TRBD1 (5 bases). This CDR3 is built from 16 residues. Trimming stripped 2 bases from V and 0 bases from J, with 11 bases between. Germline CDR1 reads SGHTA; CDR2 reads FQGNSA. The CDR3 nucleotides read TGTGCCAGCAGCTTATTTCGACAGCATAGCAATCAGCCCCAGCATTTT. Encoded protein: CASSLFRQHSNQPQHF.

This chain joins TRBV7-9 and TRBJ1-6, with 7 bases that match TRBD1. V lost 5 bases and J lost 0; bases outside the gene matches: 1. This CDR3 region has 15 residues. From germline, CDR1 is SEHNR and CDR2 FQNEAQ (reference sequence). CDR3 coding DNA: TGTGCCAGCAGCACAGGGGACTCCTATAATTCACCCCTCCACTTT. Encoded protein: CASSTGDSYNSPLHF.

The chain carries TRBV6-5 and TRBJ1-2; tentative D call: TRBD1 (6 bases). V was pared by 6 bases and J by 1 base, with 15 bases between. This CDR3 is 15 amino acids long. The V gene's germline CDR1 is MNHEY and CDR2 SVGAGI. The CDR3 reads CASSSNPQGNYGYTF. The DNA for the CDR3 is TGTGCCAGCAGCTCTAACCCACAGGGTAACTATGGCTACACCTTC.

This clone was seen just once. This rearrangement joins TRBV25-1 to TRBJ1-1, with D tentatively TRBD1 (6 bases). Between the trimmed V and J ends, which lost 6 bases and 0 bases, there was a span of 17 bases. This CDR3 is 16 amino acids long. The V gene's germline CDR1 is MGHDK and CDR2 SYGVNS. The CDR3 protein is CASSPGGGGLNTEAFF. The CDR3 DNA is TGTGCCAGCAGCCCCGGCGGGGGCGGATTGAACACTGAAGCTTTCTTT.

The chain joins TRBV11-2 to TRBJ2-1; TRBD1 aligns across 8 bases. Germline trimming cut 6 bases from V and 10 bases from J; bases unmatched to any gene: 5. The CDR3 length is 12 residues. The germline CDR1 and CDR2 sequences are SGHAT and FQNNGV. This CDR3 reads CASRTDRGEQFF. CDR3 in DNA: TGTGCCAGCAGGACTGACAGGGGAGAGCAGTTCTTC.

V gene TRBV28 combines with J gene TRBJ1-2, with D perhaps TRBD1 (5 bases). The CDR3 extends over 15 amino acids. Trimming shortened V by 4 bases and J by 5 bases, and 17 bases separated the two germline ends. The germline V gene encodes CDR1 MDHEN and CDR2 SYDVKM. The DNA of the CDR3 is TGTGCCAGCAGTTCCTACAGTGCTCGGGGGTATGGCTACACCTTC. Its translation: CASSSYSARGYGYTF.

The rearrangement uses TRBV4-3 and TRBJ1-1; a possible D gene is TRBD1 (5 bases). Germline CDR1 reads LGHNA; CDR2 reads YSLEER. V lost 3 bases, J lost 4 bases, and 9 bases lay in between. The CDR3 is 13 residues long. CDR3 nucleotide sequence: TGCGCCAGCAGCCACTCGGGGGGCACTGAAGCTTTCTTT. Translated, it gives CASSHSGGTEAFF.

DNA for the CDR3: TGTGCCAGTAGTCCCCAGGTGGCTGGAAACACCATATATTTT. Its protein product is CASSPQVAGNTIYF. The chain links TRBV19 to TRBJ1-3; no definite D call. The CDR3 is 14 residues long. Germline CDR1 is LNHDA and CDR2 is SQIVND (reference sequence). The germline V and J ends were trimmed by 5 bases and 2 bases, with 10 bases remaining between them.

This sequence joins TRBV5-1 and TRBJ2-7; 10 nucleotides line up with TRBD1. With 4 bases clipped from V and 4 bases from J, the junction kept 8 bases outside the gene matches. In germline, CDR1 is SGHRS, CDR2 YFSETQ. This CDR3 has 15 amino acids. The CDR3 region is CASSRTGTGVYEQYF. CDR3 in DNA: TGCGCCAGCAGCCGTACCGGGACAGGGGTGTACGAGCAGTACTTC.

The V and J genes are TRBV6-5 and TRBJ2-1; 7 bases are a match to TRBD1. The CDR3 covers 15 residues. Germline V gene data show CDR1 as MNHEY and CDR2 as SVGAGI. V was clipped by 5 bases and J by 3 bases; unmatched bases: 7. The CDR3 spells CASSTGDALYNEQFF. CDR3 DNA sequence: TGTGCCAGCAGTACAGGGGACGCCCTCTACAATGAGCAGTTCTTC.

The chain uses TRBV7-2 and TRBJ2-7, with 9 bases that match TRBD1. This CDR3 is 15 amino acids long. Per the germline V gene, CDR1 is SGHTA and CDR2 is FQGNSA. Trimming took 6 bases from V and 5 from J; bases not matched to a gene: 11. DNA for the CDR3: TGTGCCAGCAGAATAGAGGGGACAGGGCGGCACGAGCAGTACTTC. As protein: CASRIEGTGRHEQYF.

This chain links TRBV11-2 with TRBJ2-3, with D perhaps matching TRBD2 (6 bases). Germline V gene sequence: CDR1 SGHAT, CDR2 FQNNGV. With 1 base removed from V and 4 bases from J, the gap between germline ends came to 9 bases. CDR3 length: 14 amino acids. The CDR3 region is CASSLGGGADTQYF. CDR3 DNA: TGTGCCAGCAGCTTAGGTGGAGGGGCAGATACGCAGTATTTT.

The CDR3 loop reads CASSAWAGEHNEQFF. The CDR3 DNA is TGTGCCAGCAGCGCCTGGGCGGGAGAGCACAATGAGCAGTTCTTC. The chain uses TRBV7-2 and TRBJ2-1, with 7 bases aligning to TRBD2. Germline V gene data show CDR1 as SGHTA and CDR2 as FQGNSA. J gave up 5 bases and V 5 bases, and 9 bases lay outside the gene matches. CDR3 length equals 15 residues.